This T cell receptor (beta chain) was retrieved from a study of cytomegalovirus exposure and HLA in healthy donors. Study-level background: Among the 370 or so donors who were genotyped, over 70% fell in the genetic ancestry cluster that is associated with self-reported Caucasian donors.

After removal of 4 bases from V and 3 bases from J, the junction contained 0 bases not matched to a gene. CDR3 size: 13 residues. The germline CDR1 and CDR2 sequences are SGHTA and FQGNSA. General study findings and limits: In vitro checks showed that a few CMV-associated chains really do target CMV antigens.

A note on this clone: Its antigen remains unidentified.

Primers for the PCR totalled 60 Vbeta and 13 Jbeta. The protocol was immunoSEQ multiplex PCR, while the TCRdb copy is restricted to in-frame clones and leaves out a portion. This sample has 130,000 to 150,000 clones, with roughly 80% found just once. This receptor was identified in a woman aged 25-40 years in good health and CMV-seronegative. What was sequenced was PBMCs. The chain carries TRBV7-2 and TRBJ2-3, with 8 bases lining up with TRBD1. The CDR3 here is CASSYRGTDTQYF. The CDR3 DNA is TGTGCCAGCAGCTACAGGGGGACAGATACGCAGTATTTT.